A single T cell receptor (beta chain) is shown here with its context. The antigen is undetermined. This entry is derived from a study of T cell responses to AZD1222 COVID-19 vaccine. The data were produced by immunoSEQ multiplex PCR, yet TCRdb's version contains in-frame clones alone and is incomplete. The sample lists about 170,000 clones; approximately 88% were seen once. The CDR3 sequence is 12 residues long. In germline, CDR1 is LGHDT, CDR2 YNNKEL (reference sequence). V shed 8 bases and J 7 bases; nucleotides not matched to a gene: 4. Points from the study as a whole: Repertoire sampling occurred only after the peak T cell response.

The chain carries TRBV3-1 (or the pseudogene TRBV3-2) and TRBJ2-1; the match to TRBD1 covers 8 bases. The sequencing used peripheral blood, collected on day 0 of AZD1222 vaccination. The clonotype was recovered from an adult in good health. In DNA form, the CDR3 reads TGTGCCAGCGGACAGGGAAGGAATGAGCAGTTCTTC. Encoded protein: CASGQGRNEQFF.